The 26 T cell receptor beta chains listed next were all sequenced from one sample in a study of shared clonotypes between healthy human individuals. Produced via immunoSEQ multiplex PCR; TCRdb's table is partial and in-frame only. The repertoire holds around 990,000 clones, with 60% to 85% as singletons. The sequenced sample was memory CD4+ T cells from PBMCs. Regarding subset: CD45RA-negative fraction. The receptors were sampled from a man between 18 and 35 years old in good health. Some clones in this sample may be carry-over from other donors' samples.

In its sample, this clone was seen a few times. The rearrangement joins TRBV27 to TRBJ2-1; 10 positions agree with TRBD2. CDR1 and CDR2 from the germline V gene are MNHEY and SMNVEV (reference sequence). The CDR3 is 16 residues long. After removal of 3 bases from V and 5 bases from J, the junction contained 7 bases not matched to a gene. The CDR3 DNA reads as TGTGCCAGCAGTTTGGCTAGCGGGAGATGGAACAATGAGCAGTTCTTC. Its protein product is CASSLASGRWNNEQFF.

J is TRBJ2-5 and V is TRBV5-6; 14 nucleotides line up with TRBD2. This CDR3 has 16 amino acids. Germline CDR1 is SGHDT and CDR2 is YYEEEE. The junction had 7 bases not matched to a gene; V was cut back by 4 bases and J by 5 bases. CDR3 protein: CASSEPGLAGAETQYF. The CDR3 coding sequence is TGTGCCAGCAGCGAACCGGGACTAGCGGGAGCGGAGACCCAGTACTTC.

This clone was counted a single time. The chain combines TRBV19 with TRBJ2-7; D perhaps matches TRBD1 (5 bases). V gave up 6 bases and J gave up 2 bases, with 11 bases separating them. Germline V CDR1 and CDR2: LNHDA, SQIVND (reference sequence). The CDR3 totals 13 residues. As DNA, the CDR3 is TGTGCCAGTAGCAGGGAACCCACCTACGAGCAGTACTTC. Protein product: CASSREPTYEQYF.

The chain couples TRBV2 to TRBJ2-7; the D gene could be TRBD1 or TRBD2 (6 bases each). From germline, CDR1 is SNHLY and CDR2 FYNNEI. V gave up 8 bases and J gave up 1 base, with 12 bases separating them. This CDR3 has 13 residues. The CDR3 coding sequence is TGTGCCAGCGGAGGGACACCGTCCTACGAGCAGTACTTC. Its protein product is CASGGTPSYEQYF. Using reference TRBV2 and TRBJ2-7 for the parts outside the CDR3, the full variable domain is EPEVTQTPSHQVTQMGQEVILRCVPISNHLYFYWYRQILGQKVEFLVSFYNNEISEKSEIFDDQFSVERPDGSNFTLKIRSTKLEDSAMYFCASGGTPSYEQYFGPGTRLTVT.

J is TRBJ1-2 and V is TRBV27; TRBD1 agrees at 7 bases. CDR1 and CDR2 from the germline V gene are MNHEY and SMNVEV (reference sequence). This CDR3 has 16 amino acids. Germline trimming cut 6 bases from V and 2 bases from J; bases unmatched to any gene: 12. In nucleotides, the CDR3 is TGTGCCAGCAGCCCATACCTGACAGGGCTCAACTATGGCTACACCTTC. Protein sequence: CASSPYLTGLNYGYTF.

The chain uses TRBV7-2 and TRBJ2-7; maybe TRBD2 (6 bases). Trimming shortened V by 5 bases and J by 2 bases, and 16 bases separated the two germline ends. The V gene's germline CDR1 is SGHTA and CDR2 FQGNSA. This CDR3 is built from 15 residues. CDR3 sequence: CASSPRAGMTYEQYF. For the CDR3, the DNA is TGTGCCAGCAGCCCCCGGGCGGGGATGACCTACGAGCAGTACTTC.

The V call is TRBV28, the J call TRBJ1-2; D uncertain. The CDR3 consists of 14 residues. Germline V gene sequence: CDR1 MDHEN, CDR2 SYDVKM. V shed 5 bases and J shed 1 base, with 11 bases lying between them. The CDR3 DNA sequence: TGTGCCAGCAGTCCGGAGTTCCTTAACTATGGCTACACCTTC. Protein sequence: CASSPEFLNYGYTF.

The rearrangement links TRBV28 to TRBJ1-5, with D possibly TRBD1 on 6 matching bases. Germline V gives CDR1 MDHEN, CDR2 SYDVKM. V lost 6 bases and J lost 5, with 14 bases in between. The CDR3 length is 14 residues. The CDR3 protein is CASSYGTRDQPQHF. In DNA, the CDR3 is TGTGCCAGCAGCTACGGGACAAGAGATCAGCCCCAGCATTTT.

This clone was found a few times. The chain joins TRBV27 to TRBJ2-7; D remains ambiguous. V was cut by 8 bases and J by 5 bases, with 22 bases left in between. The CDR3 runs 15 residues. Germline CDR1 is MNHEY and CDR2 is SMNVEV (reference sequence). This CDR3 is CASAPGWLVSHEQYF. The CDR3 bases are TGTGCCAGCGCCCCGGGTTGGCTAGTCAGCCACGAGCAGTACTTC.

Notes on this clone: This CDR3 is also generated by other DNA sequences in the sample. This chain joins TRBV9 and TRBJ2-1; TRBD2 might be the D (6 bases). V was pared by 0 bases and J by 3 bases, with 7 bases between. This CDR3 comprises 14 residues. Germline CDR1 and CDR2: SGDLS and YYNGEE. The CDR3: CASSVGSGYNEQFF. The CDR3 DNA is TGTGCCAGCAGCGTAGGTAGCGGCTACAATGAGCAGTTCTTC. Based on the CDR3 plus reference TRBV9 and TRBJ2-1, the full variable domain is DSGVTQTPKHLITATGQRVTLRCSPRSGDLSVYWYQQSLDQGLQFLIQYYNGEERAKGNILERFSAQQFPDLHSELNLSSLELGDSALYFCASSVGSGYNEQFFGPGTRLTVL.

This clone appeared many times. CDR3 DNA: TGTGCCAGCAGTTCTAGGAGGGCCGATTCCTACAATGAGCAGTTCTTC. Amino acid sequence: CASSSRRADSYNEQFF. The genes are TRBV27 and TRBJ2-1, with D perhaps TRBD2 (6 bases). Per the germline V gene, CDR1 is MNHEY and CDR2 is SMNVEV (reference sequence). The CDR3 totals 16 residues. The V and J ends lost 4 bases and 1 base respectively, with 14 bases between them.

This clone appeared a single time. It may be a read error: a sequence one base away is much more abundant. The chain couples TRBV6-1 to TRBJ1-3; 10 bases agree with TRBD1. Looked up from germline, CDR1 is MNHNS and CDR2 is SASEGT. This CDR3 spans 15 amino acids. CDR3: CASSLTGGKGNTVYF. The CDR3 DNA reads TGTGCCAGCAGCTTGACAGGGGGCAAAGGAAACACCGTATATTTT.

CDR3 protein: CASKGLAGGSEQFF. CDR3 DNA: TGTGCCAGCAAGGGACTAGCGGGAGGGAGTGAGCAGTTCTTC. The chain is built from TRBV2 and TRBJ2-1, with 16 positions matching TRBD2. The CDR3 consists of 14 residues. V gave up 7 bases and J gave up 9 bases; unmatched junction bases: 3. Germline values: CDR1 SNHLY, CDR2 FYNNEI.

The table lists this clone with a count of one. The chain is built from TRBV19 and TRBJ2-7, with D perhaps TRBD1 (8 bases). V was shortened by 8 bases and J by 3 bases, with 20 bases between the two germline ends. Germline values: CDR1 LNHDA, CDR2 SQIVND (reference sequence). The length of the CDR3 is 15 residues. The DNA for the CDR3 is TGTGCCAGTCGCCCCCGGACAGGGAGGGTCTACGAGCAGTACTTC. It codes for CASRPRTGRVYEQYF.

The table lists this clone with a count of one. This chain's CDR3 is CASSSRAGNYGYTF. The DNA for the CDR3 is TGTGCCAGCAGCTCCAGAGCAGGGAACTATGGCTACACCTTC. V usage is TRBV9 and J usage is TRBJ1-2, with D possibly matching TRBD1 (5 bases). V was clipped by 4 bases and J by 2 bases, with 12 bases between them. CDR1 is SGDLS, CDR2 YYNGEE, per germline. This CDR3 region has 14 residues.

The CDR3 region is CASSHGTVNSGNTIYF. The CDR3 DNA reads TGTGCCAGCAGCCACGGGACGGTGAACTCTGGAAACACCATATATTTT. The chain recombines TRBV9 with TRBJ1-3, with D maybe TRBD1 (5 bases). Deletions cut 4 bases from V and 0 bases from J, with 14 bases between. The CDR3 extends over 16 amino acids. Germline V gene lookup returns CDR1 SGDLS and CDR2 YYNGEE.

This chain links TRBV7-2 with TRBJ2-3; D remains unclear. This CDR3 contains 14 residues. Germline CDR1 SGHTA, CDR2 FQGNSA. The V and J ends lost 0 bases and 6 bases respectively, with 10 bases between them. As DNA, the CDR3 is TGTGCCAGCAGCTTAGCCTTGGGTAGCGATACGCAGTATTTT. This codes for CASSLALGSDTQYF.

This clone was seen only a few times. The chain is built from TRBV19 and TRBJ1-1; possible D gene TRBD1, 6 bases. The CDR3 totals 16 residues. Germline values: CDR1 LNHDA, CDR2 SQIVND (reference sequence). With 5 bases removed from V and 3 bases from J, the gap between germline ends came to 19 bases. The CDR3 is CASSSHSFGGDTEAFF. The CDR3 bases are TGTGCCAGTAGTTCACACAGCTTCGGGGGCGACACTGAAGCTTTCTTT. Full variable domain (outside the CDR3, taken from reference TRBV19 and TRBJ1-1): DGGITQSPKYLFRKEGQNVTLSCEQNLNHDAMYWYRQDPGQGLRLIYYSQIVNDFQKGDIAEGYSVSREKKESFPLTVTSAQKNPTAFYLCASSSHSFGGDTEAFFGQGTRLTVV.

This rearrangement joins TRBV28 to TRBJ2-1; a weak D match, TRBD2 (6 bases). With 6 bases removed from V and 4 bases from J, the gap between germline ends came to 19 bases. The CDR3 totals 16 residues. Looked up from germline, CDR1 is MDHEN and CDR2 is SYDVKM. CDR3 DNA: TGTGCCAGCAGCACTTTAGGGCTAGCGAAATACAATGAGCAGTTCTTC. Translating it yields CASSTLGLAKYNEQFF.

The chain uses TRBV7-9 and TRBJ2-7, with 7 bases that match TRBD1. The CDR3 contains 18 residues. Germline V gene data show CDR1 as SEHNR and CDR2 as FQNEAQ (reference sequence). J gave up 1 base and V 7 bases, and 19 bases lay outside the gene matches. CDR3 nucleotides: TGTGCCAGCACCGATCCGACAGGGCGTCGGACGTTTTCCTACGAGCAGTACTTC. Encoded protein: CASTDPTGRRTFSYEQYF.

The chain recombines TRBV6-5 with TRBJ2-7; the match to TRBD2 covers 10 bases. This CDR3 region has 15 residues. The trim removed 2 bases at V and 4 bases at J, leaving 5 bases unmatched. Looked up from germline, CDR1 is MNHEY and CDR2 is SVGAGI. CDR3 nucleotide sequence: TGTGCCAGCAGTTACGGGTTAGCGGGAGGTTACGAGCAGTACTTC. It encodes CASSYGLAGGYEQYF.

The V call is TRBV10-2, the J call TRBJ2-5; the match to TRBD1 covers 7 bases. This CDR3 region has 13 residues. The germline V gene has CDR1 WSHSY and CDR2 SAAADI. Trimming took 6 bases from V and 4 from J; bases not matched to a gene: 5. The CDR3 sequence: CASRRDSTETQYF. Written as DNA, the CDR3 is TGCGCCAGCAGGAGGGACAGCACAGAGACCCAGTACTTC.

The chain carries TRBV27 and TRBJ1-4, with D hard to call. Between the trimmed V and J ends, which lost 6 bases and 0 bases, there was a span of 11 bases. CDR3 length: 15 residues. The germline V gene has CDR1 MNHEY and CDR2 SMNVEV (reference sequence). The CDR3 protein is CASSPFRTTNEKLFF. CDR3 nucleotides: TGTGCCAGCAGCCCCTTTCGGACAACTAATGAAAAACTGTTTTTT.

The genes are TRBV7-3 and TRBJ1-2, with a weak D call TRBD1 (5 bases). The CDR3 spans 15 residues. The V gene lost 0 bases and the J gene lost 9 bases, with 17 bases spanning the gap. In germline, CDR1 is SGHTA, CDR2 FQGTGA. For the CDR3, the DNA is TGTGCCAGCAGCTTAACAGCTGCCACGGGGGAGAGCTACACCTTC. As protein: CASSLTAATGESYTF.

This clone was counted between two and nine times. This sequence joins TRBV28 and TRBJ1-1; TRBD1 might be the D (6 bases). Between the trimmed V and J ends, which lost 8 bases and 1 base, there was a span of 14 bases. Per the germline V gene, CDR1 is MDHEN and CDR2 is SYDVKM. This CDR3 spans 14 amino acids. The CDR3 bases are TGTGCCAGCCCCTCAGCAGGGGCGAACACTGAAGCTTTCTTT. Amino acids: CASPSAGANTEAFF. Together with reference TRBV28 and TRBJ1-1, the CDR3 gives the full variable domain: DVKVTQSSRYLVKRTGEKVFLECVQDMDHENMFWYRQDPGLGLRLIYFSYDVKMKEKGDIPEGYSVSREKKERFSLILESASTNQTSMYLCASPSAGANTEAFFGQGTRLTVV.

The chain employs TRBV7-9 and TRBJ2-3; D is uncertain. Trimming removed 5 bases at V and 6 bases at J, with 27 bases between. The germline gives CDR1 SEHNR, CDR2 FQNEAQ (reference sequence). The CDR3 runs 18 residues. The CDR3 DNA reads TGTGCCAGCAGCATGCGTCAGAAAAAGGCTAGGAGTAGGGATACGCAGTATTTT. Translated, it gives CASSMRQKKARSRDTQYF. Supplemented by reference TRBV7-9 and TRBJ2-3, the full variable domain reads DTGVSQNPRHKITKRGQNVTFRCDPISEHNRLYWYRQTLGQGPEFLTYFQNEAQLEKSRLLSDRFSAERPKGSFSTLEIQRTEQGDSAMYLCASSMRQKKARSRDTQYFGPGTRLTVL.